These T cell receptor beta chains were read from a single sample in a study of blood T cell repertoires in COVID-19. TCRdb keeps only in-frame clones here, not all; method: immunoSEQ multiplex PCR. Here the sample spans 50,000 to 60,000 clones, about four fifths being singletons. The specimen was peripheral blood. The receptors were gathered from an elderly man with COVID-19, enrolled during active disease. Each CDR3 is given with its conserved first and last residue. The order of the fields is clone size, J gene, V gene, D gene, CDR3 protein, CDR3 DNA. A D gene is named only where the DNA matches it firmly. Clone size appears in some rows only: once, few, many, or a class for an expanded clone.

clone_size: NA; j_call: TRBJ1-2; v_call: TRBV28; d_call: TRBD1; cdr3_aa: CASSSRSKQGPLYGYTF; cdr3_nt: TGTGCCAGCAGTTCCCGAAGCAAACAGGGGCCGCTCTATGGCTACACCTTC
clone_size: NA; j_call: TRBJ1-2; v_call: TRBV7-9; d_call: TRBD1; cdr3_aa: CASSSGQGYYGYTF; cdr3_nt: TGTGCCAGCAGCTCGGGACAGGGTTACTATGGCTACACCTTC
clone_size: NA; j_call: TRBJ1-2; v_call: TRBV5-4; d_call: NA; cdr3_aa: CASSPLPDYGYTF; cdr3_nt: TGTGCCAGCAGCCCCCTCCCTGACTATGGCTACACCTTC
clone_size: NA; j_call: TRBJ1-5; v_call: TRBV28; d_call: NA; cdr3_aa: CASRESGRGGREPQHF; cdr3_nt: TGTGCCAGTAGGGAAAGCGGAAGGGGCGGGAGGGAGCCCCAGCATTTT
clone_size: NA; j_call: TRBJ1-1; v_call: TRBV10-3; d_call: TRBD1; cdr3_aa: CAISESQGADTEAFF; cdr3_nt: TGTGCCATCAGTGAGTCACAGGGGGCGGACACTGAAGCTTTCTTT
clone_size: NA; j_call: TRBJ2-1; v_call: TRBV29-1; d_call: TRBD1; cdr3_aa: CSVDRANEQFF; cdr3_nt: TGCAGCGTGGACAGGGCCAATGAGCAGTTCTTC
clone_size: NA; j_call: TRBJ2-4; v_call: TRBV5-1; d_call: TRBD1; cdr3_aa: CASSLWGQVEKNIQYF; cdr3_nt: TGCGCCAGCAGCCTTTGGGGACAGGTGGAGAAAAACATTCAGTACTTC
clone_size: NA; j_call: TRBJ2-6; v_call: TRBV5-1; d_call: NA; cdr3_aa: CASKNSSGANVLTF; cdr3_nt: TGCGCCAGCAAAAATAGCTCTGGGGCCAACGTCCTGACTTTC
clone_size: NA; j_call: TRBJ1-5; v_call: TRBV24-1; d_call: NA; cdr3_aa: CATSERLGLNQPQHF; cdr3_nt: TGTGCCACCAGTGAACGTTTGGGACTTAATCAGCCCCAGCATTTT
clone_size: NA; j_call: TRBJ2-5; v_call: TRBV7-9; d_call: NA; cdr3_aa: CASSQTRPGETQYF; cdr3_nt: TGTGCCAGCAGCCAGACCAGGCCTGGGGAGACCCAGTACTTC
clone_size: NA; j_call: TRBJ2-6; v_call: TRBV4-3; d_call: TRBD1; cdr3_aa: CASSQELGQDSGANVLTF; cdr3_nt: TGCGCCAGCAGCCAAGAATTGGGACAGGACTCTGGGGCCAACGTCCTGACTTTC
clone_size: NA; j_call: TRBJ1-2; v_call: TRBV5-5; d_call: NA; cdr3_aa: CASNPGGAALSGYTF; cdr3_nt: TGTGCCAGCAATCCCGGGGGGGCCGCGCTTTCTGGCTACACCTTC
clone_size: NA; j_call: TRBJ1-1; v_call: TRBV29-1; d_call: NA; cdr3_aa: CSVKVANTEAFF; cdr3_nt: TGCAGCGTTAAAGTGGCGAACACTGAAGCTTTCTTT
clone_size: NA; j_call: TRBJ1-3; v_call: TRBV10-3; d_call: NA; cdr3_aa: CAISGLGHSGNTIYF; cdr3_nt: TGTGCCATCAGTGGTCTAGGTCACTCTGGAAACACCATATATTTT
clone_size: NA; j_call: TRBJ1-2; v_call: TRBV11-2; d_call: TRBD1; cdr3_aa: CASSPTGGASYTF; cdr3_nt: TGTGCCAGCAGCCCGACAGGGGGCGCGAGCTACACCTTC
clone_size: NA; j_call: TRBJ1-4; v_call: TRBV6-5; d_call: NA; cdr3_aa: CASSLGTTNEKLFF; cdr3_nt: TGTGCCAGCAGTTTGGGGACAACCAATGAAAAACTGTTTTTT
clone_size: NA; j_call: TRBJ1-2; v_call: TRBV3-1/TRBV3-2; d_call: TRBD1; cdr3_aa: CASSSRTTGTGVYGYTF; cdr3_nt: TGTGCCAGCAGCTCCCGAACGACCGGGACAGGGGTCTATGGCTACACCTTC
clone_size: NA; j_call: TRBJ2-1; v_call: TRBV4-1; d_call: NA; cdr3_aa: CASSLMARNEQFF; cdr3_nt: TGCGCCAGCAGCCTAATGGCCAGGAATGAGCAGTTCTTC
clone_size: NA; j_call: TRBJ2-2; v_call: TRBV10-3; d_call: NA; cdr3_aa: CAISVGGRTGELFF; cdr3_nt: TGTGCCATCAGTGTCGGGGGGCGAACCGGGGAGCTGTTTTTT
clone_size: NA; j_call: TRBJ2-2; v_call: TRBV30; d_call: TRBD2; cdr3_aa: CAWSRWGGTGELFF; cdr3_nt: TGTGCCTGGAGCCGGTGGGGGGGCACCGGGGAGCTGTTTTTT
clone_size: NA; j_call: TRBJ2-2; v_call: TRBV27; d_call: TRBD1; cdr3_aa: CASSLRQGTNTGELFF; cdr3_nt: TGTGCCAGCAGTCTCCGACAGGGTACGAACACCGGGGAGCTGTTTTTT
clone_size: NA; j_call: TRBJ2-1; v_call: TRBV7-2; d_call: NA; cdr3_aa: CASSLRGQGPYNEQFF; cdr3_nt: TGTGCCAGCAGCTTGCGGGGGCAGGGCCCCTACAATGAGCAGTTCTTC
clone_size: few; j_call: TRBJ1-3; v_call: TRBV29-1; d_call: NA; cdr3_aa: CSVELSSGNTIYF; cdr3_nt: TGCAGCGTTGAACTCTCCTCTGGAAACACCATATATTTT
clone_size: once; j_call: TRBJ2-1; v_call: TRBV5-1; d_call: TRBD2; cdr3_aa: CASSLELGAGAYNEQFF; cdr3_nt: TGCGCCAGCAGCTTGGAATTGGGAGCGGGGGCCTACAATGAGCAGTTCTTC
clone_size: NA; j_call: TRBJ1-3; v_call: TRBV28; d_call: NA; cdr3_aa: CASSPGGAAGNTIYF; cdr3_nt: TGTGCCAGCAGCCCCGGGGGTGCCGCTGGAAACACCATATATTTT
clone_size: NA; j_call: TRBJ1-1; v_call: TRBV9; d_call: NA; cdr3_aa: CASSVGGAESEAFF; cdr3_nt: TGTGCCAGCAGCGTAGGGGGAGCTGAAAGTGAAGCTTTCTTT
clone_size: medium-sized; j_call: TRBJ1-4; v_call: TRBV25-1; d_call: NA; cdr3_aa: CASSHPQGMGEKLFF; cdr3_nt: TGTGCCAGCAGTCACCCACAGGGAATGGGGGAAAAACTGTTTTTT